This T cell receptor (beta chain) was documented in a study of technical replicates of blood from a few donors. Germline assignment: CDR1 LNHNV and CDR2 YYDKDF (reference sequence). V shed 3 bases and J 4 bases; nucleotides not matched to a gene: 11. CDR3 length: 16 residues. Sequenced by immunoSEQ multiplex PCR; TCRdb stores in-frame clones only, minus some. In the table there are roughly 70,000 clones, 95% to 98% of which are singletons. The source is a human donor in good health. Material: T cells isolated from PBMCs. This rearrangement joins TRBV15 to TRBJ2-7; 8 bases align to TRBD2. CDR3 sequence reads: CATSSKLGRAYYEQYF. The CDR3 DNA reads TGTGCCACCAGCAGTAAACTCGGGAGGGCCTATTACGAGCAGTACTTC.